The clone carrying this T cell receptor beta chain appeared many times. The V end was cut by 4 bases, the J end by 7 bases, with 22 bases between. The CDR3 contains 16 residues. Germline assignment: CDR1 MNHEY and CDR2 SVGAGI. A unique molecular identifier was carried by every single TCR cDNA molecule. TCRdb reprocessed the 5' RACE reads via MiXCR and lists one record per CDR3 protein. The table lists 39,000 or so distinct CDR3 sequences, about 10% of them singletons. The record originates from a study of spatial heterogeneity in lung cancer. On the study more broadly: A total of around 76 untreated early-stage non-small cell lung cancer patients served as donors.

Time point meaning: blood at routine non-recurrence follow-up after resection. Whole RNA came from tumor, nontumor lung or frozen PBMC and was sequenced without being sorted. The TCR was taken from a female donor with early-stage non-small cell lung cancer. Sequencing used PBMCs, obtained at follow-up. V usage is TRBV6-5 and J usage is TRBJ1-2; D remains ambiguous. As DNA, the CDR3 is TGTGCCAGCAGTTCGCCGCGACGACACGGTCCCCTTGGCTACACCTTC. Encoded protein: CASSSPRRHGPLGYTF.